The T cell receptor (beta chain) under discussion was sequenced for a study of blood T cell repertoires in COVID-19. Whole-study context: PBMCs, B-cell-depleted T cells, or T cells provided the cDNA or gDNA that made up the material.

Two negative PCRs, clearance, or symptom resolution characterized the recovered Cohort 3 donors. The CDR3 totals 12 residues. Looked up from germline, CDR1 is SNHLY and CDR2 is FYNNEI. V lost 4 bases, J lost 9 bases, and 10 bases lay in between. The protocol was immunoSEQ multiplex PCR, while the TCRdb copy is restricted to in-frame clones and leaves out a portion. The repertoire holds under 350,000 clones, about nine tenths seen once, with about 4.1% in the top ten. Sample: PBMCs or T cells enriched from blood (not recorded which). The J gene is TRBJ1-5, the V gene TRBV2; no clear D gene. The sequence was obtained from a man aged 25 to 40 who had recovered from COVID-19. DNA for the CDR3: TGTGCCAGCAGTGCCCGGGTGGCGCCCCAGCATTTT. It encodes CASSARVAPQHF.